This entry features one T cell receptor beta chain sequence. The same CDR3 also results from other DNA sequences found in this sample. The sample belongs to a study of cytomegalovirus exposure and HLA in healthy donors. The PCR was carried out with 60 Vbeta primers and 13 Jbeta primers. Using immunoSEQ multiplex PCR, the repertoire was profiled, and TCRdb retains in-frame clones only, with some absent. Of under 200,000 clones in the sample, roughly 78% were seen once. Germline trimming cut 0 bases from V and 0 bases from J; bases unmatched to any gene: 3. The CDR3 contains 16 residues. From germline, CDR1 is SGHVS and CDR2 FQNEAQ.

This TCR was sampled from a woman aged 35 to 49 in good health and CMV-seronegative. Material for sequencing was PBMCs. The chain recombines TRBV7-8 with TRBJ1-1; TRBD1 matches at 8 bases. CDR3 bases: TGTGCCAGCAGCTTAGCAGGGACAGGCTTGAACACTGAAGCTTTCTTT. This gives the protein CASSLAGTGLNTEAFF.